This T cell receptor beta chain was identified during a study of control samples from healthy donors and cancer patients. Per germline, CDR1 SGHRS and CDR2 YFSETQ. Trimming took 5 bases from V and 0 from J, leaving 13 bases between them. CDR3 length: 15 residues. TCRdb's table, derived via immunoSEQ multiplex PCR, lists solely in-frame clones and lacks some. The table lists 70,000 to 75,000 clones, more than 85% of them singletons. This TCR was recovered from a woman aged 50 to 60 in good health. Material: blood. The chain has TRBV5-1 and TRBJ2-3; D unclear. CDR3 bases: TGCGCCAGCAGTCCCCAGACTTCTAGCACAGATACGCAGTATTTT. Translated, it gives CASSPQTSSTDTQYF.